This entry lists 30 T cell receptor beta chains sequenced from one sample in a study of OX40 agonist ivuxolimab in advanced cancers. The library relied on the immunoSEQ multiplex PCR assay. The immuneACCESS repertoire file appears here via TCRdb, limited to in-frame rearrangements. These files lack a portion of the clones; in checked studies, under half of the deficit traces to unresolved V genes, and the cause of the others is not known. The sample table contains 30,000 to 35,000 clones; only one count was recorded for roughly 80% of them. In total, the top ten clones hold 14% to 15% of the sample. Material: CD4+ or CD8+ T cells sorted from blood, obtained in a trial of the OX40 agonist ivuxolimab. The origin of the receptors is an adult with an advanced solid tumor such as melanoma, head and neck, liver or kidney cancer.

The sample holds one count of this clone. CDR3 region: CASRPLQSHNEKLFF. The CDR3 DNA reads TGTGCCAGCCGACCCTTACAGTCCCATAATGAAAAACTGTTTTTT. V and J are TRBV27 and TRBJ1-4; D unresolved. CDR3 size: 15 residues. Germline lookup yields CDR1 MNHEY and CDR2 SMNVEV (reference sequence). V shed 8 bases and J shed 4 bases, with 17 bases lying between them.

The J gene is TRBJ1-6, the V gene TRBV10-3, with TRBD1 as a possible D gene (5 bases). Per germline, CDR1 ENHRY and CDR2 SYGVKD. Trimming shortened V by 0 bases and J by 10 bases, and 16 bases separated the two germline ends. This CDR3 comprises 16 residues. The DNA for the CDR3 is TGTGCCATCAGTGAGTCGGCGGCAGGGAGAGGATCACCCCTCCACTTT. This gives the protein CAISESAAGRGSPLHF.

Notes on this clone: The sample contains more than one DNA sequence encoding this CDR3. The chain is built from TRBV5-1 and TRBJ2-5; D perhaps matches TRBD2 (6 bases). Trimming stripped 0 bases from V and 1 base from J, with 7 bases between. From germline, CDR1 is SGHRS and CDR2 YFSETQ. The CDR3 is 14 amino acids. CDR3 loop: CASSLGGGQETQYF. The DNA of the CDR3 is TGCGCCAGCAGCTTGGGGGGAGGCCAAGAGACCCAGTACTTC.

The CDR3 nucleotides read TGTGCCAGCAGCTTGGCGACTAGCGGGGGGTACGGTACGCAGTATTTT. Encoded protein: CASSLATSGGYGTQYF. The chain joins TRBV5-6 to TRBJ2-3; 13 bases align to TRBD2. Trimming cost V 0 bases and J 8 bases; bases outside gene matches: 6. This CDR3 is built from 16 residues. The germline gives CDR1 SGHDT, CDR2 YYEEEE.

This clone qualifies as medium-sized. This sequence joins TRBV27 and TRBJ2-7; D not resolved. This CDR3 is built from 13 residues. Germline-derived CDR1 and CDR2 are MNHEY and SMNVEV (reference sequence). The V end lost 5 bases, the J end lost 2 bases, and 10 bases lay between the germline ends. The CDR3 region has the DNA TGTGCCAGCAGTGGCATAGGGCCCTACGAGCAGTACTTC. Protein product: CASSGIGPYEQYF.

The genes are TRBV18 and TRBJ2-5, with 16 bases identical to TRBD2. The V segment lost 3 bases and the J segment 4 bases; nucleotides outside the gene matches: 2. The CDR3 contains 16 residues. Per germline, CDR1 KGHSH and CDR2 LQKENI. CDR3 residues: CASSPGLAGGRETQYF. The CDR3 DNA is TGTGCCAGCTCACCGGGACTAGCGGGAGGGCGAGAGACCCAGTACTTC.

This clone appeared once. The rearrangement links TRBV13 to TRBJ2-7, with D maybe TRBD1 (6 bases). Per the germline V gene, CDR1 is PRHDT and CDR2 is FYEKMQ (reference sequence). The CDR3 runs 14 residues. V lost 2 bases, J lost 2 bases, and 10 bases lay in between. CDR3 DNA: TGTGCCAGCAGCTTACACAGGGTAACCTACGAGCAGTACTTC. Its protein is CASSLHRVTYEQYF.

V gene TRBV6-8 combines with J gene TRBJ2-7; 12 bases match TRBD2. The junction had 5 bases not matched to a gene; V was cut back by 2 bases and J by 6 bases. In germline, CDR1 is MNHGY, CDR2 SAAAGT. The CDR3 is 15 amino acids. As DNA, the CDR3 is TGTGCCAGCAGTTACCCAACTAGCGGGAGGAGCGAGCAGTACTTC. It codes for CASSYPTSGRSEQYF.

This clone was found a few times. The chain links TRBV29-1 to TRBJ1-2; 9 bases map to TRBD1. The CDR3 consists of 11 residues. Germline loops: CDR1 SQVTM, CDR2 ANQGSEA. The CDR3 nucleotides read TGCAGTGGCGGGGACAGGGATGGCTACACCTTC. Its protein product is CSGGDRDGYTF.

This chain connects TRBV2 to TRBJ1-5; D is unresolved. CDR3 length equals 15 residues. Trimming shortened V by 6 bases and J by 3 bases, and 15 bases separated the two germline ends. The germline V gene encodes CDR1 SNHLY and CDR2 FYNNEI. CDR3 sequence (DNA): TGTGCCAGCAGCAAAGCCTACAGCGTCAATCAGCCCCAGCATTTT. This translates into CASSKAYSVNQPQHF.

The rearrangement joins TRBV9 to TRBJ2-1; 8 positions agree with TRBD1. The CDR3 loop spans 14 amino acids. Germline CDR1 SGDLS, CDR2 YYNGEE. Trimming removed 4 bases from V and 9 bases from J; junction bases left unmatched: 9. The CDR3 DNA follows: TGTGCCAGCAGCCCCATTTCAGGGGGCGGTGAGCAGTTCTTC. Translation gives CASSPISGGGEQFF.

This clone came up once. V and J are TRBV5-1 and TRBJ1-5, with D maybe TRBD1 (6 bases). The ends were cut back, 6 bases at V and 4 bases at J, with 11 bases in the middle. Germline CDR1 SGHRS, CDR2 YFSETQ. This CDR3 has 13 residues. The CDR3 is CASKEGTNQPQHF. The CDR3 DNA sequence: TGCGCCAGCAAGGAGGGGACAAATCAGCCCCAGCATTTT. Together with reference TRBV5-1 and TRBJ1-5, the CDR3 gives the full variable domain: KAGVTQTPRYLIKTRGQQVTLSCSPISGHRSVSWYQQTPGQGLQFLFEYFSETQRNKGNFPGRFSGRQFSNSRSEMNVSTLELGDSALYLCASKEGTNQPQHFGDGTRLSIL.

This clone is a singleton in its sample. The chain couples TRBV11-2 to TRBJ2-7; D tentatively fits TRBD1 or TRBD2 (5 bases each). Per germline, CDR1 SGHAT and CDR2 FQNNGV. This CDR3 is built from 15 residues. The germline V and J ends were trimmed by 1 base and 7 bases, with 17 bases remaining between them. The DNA of the CDR3 is TGTGCCAGCAGCTTAGGCAGCGCAGGGACGAGGGAGCAGTACTTC. Translation gives CASSLGSAGTREQYF.

This clone was recorded once. The V gene is TRBV11-3, the J gene TRBJ1-2, with D possibly being TRBD1 (6 bases). V lost 8 bases to trimming and J lost 8 bases, with 21 bases between them. Germline CDR1 is SGHNT and CDR2 is YENEEA. There are 14 residues in the CDR3. DNA of the CDR3: TGTGCCAGCTACCCCTCCGGGGGCTTGAGCGGCTACACCTTC. This sequence encodes CASYPSGGLSGYTF.

The rearrangement joins TRBV4-1 to TRBJ2-5; 12 positions match TRBD2. Germline V gives CDR1 MGHRA, CDR2 YSYEKL. This CDR3 is built from 18 residues. The ends lost 4 bases at V and 8 bases at J; junction bases unmatched: 17. The CDR3, as DNA: TGCGCCAGCAGCCTCCGACTAGCGGGAGATGCCAAGAGCCTAACCCAGTACTTC. This codes for CASSLRLAGDAKSLTQYF.

V and J are TRBV5-1 and TRBJ2-7; 7 bases line up with TRBD2. CDR3 size: 14 residues. Germline CDR1 SGHRS, CDR2 YFSETQ. Germline trimming cut 4 bases from V and 5 bases from J; bases unmatched to any gene: 9. CDR3 in DNA: TGCGCCAGCAGCGCGGGAGCGGGAAACCACGAGCAGTACTTC. This gives the protein CASSAGAGNHEQYF.

This clone occurred a few times. The chain carries TRBV18 and TRBJ1-4; D perhaps matches TRBD1 (5 bases). Trimming stripped 3 bases from V and 8 bases from J, with 7 bases between. CDR3 length: 12 amino acids. Germline V lookup: CDR1 KGHSH, CDR2 LQKENI. Here the CDR3 DNA reads TGTGCCAGCTCACCGCGGGGGGAAAAACTGTTTTTT. This codes for CASSPRGEKLFF. Combining the CDR3 with reference TRBV18 and TRBJ1-4 gives the whole variable domain NAGVMQNPRHLVRRRGQEARLRCSPMKGHSHVYWYRQLPEEGLKFMVYLQKENIIDESGMPKERFSAEFPKEGPSILRIQQVVRGDSAAYFCASSPRGEKLFFGSGTQLSVL.

The chain uses TRBV18 and TRBJ2-2; D ambiguous. V was trimmed by 2 bases and J by 0 bases, leaving 10 bases between them. The CDR3 length is 16 residues. Germline lookup yields CDR1 KGHSH and CDR2 LQKENI. The CDR3 region has the DNA TGTGCCAGCTCACCAAATCCTCCATCGAACACCGGGGAGCTGTTTTTT. As protein: CASSPNPPSNTGELFF.

The gene calls are TRBV5-1 and TRBJ2-7, with D perhaps TRBD2 (7 bases). The CDR3 length is 16 residues. Trimming removed 2 bases at V and 5 bases at J, with 20 bases between. Germline V lookup: CDR1 SGHRS, CDR2 YFSETQ. The CDR3 nucleotides are TGCGCCAGCAGCTTACAGGGAGGGGGGAGGAGGAACGAGCAGTACTTC. Translating gives CASSLQGGGRRNEQYF. The whole variable domain, filled in from reference TRBV5-1 and TRBJ2-7, reads KAGVTQTPRYLIKTRGQQVTLSCSPISGHRSVSWYQQTPGQGLQFLFEYFSETQRNKGNFPGRFSGRQFSNSRSEMNVSTLELGDSALYLCASSLQGGGRRNEQYFGPGTRLTVT.

The V gene is TRBV28, the J gene TRBJ1-1, with D possibly matching TRBD1 (5 bases). The CDR3 extends over 15 amino acids. V was pared by 3 bases and J by 1 base, with 12 bases between. Looked up from germline, CDR1 is MDHEN and CDR2 is SYDVKM. The CDR3 bases are TGTGCCAGCAGTTTCGGGGCAGCCGGGAACACTGAAGCTTTCTTT. This translates into CASSFGAAGNTEAFF.

This rearrangement joins TRBV15 to TRBJ2-3, with TRBD2 matching 14 bases. CDR1 LNHNV and CDR2 YYDKDF come from the germline V gene (reference sequence). Trimming took 0 bases from V and 4 from J; bases not matched to a gene: 3. CDR3 length equals 17 residues. CDR3 sequence: CATSRDGLAGGPDTQYF. The DNA for the CDR3 is TGTGCCACCAGCAGAGATGGACTAGCGGGGGGTCCAGATACGCAGTATTTT.

The chain employs TRBV9 and TRBJ2-7, with D perhaps matching TRBD1 (6 bases). Germline V gene data show CDR1 as SGDLS and CDR2 as YYNGEE. The V and J ends lost 7 bases and 6 bases respectively, with 17 bases between them. The CDR3 is made up of 13 amino acids. CDR3 sequence: CASSGHEPSEQYF. The CDR3 bases are TGTGCCAGCTCGGGACACGAGCCCTCCGAGCAGTACTTC.

This sequence joins TRBV7-2 and TRBJ1-6; D unclear. CDR1 and CDR2 (germline): SGHTA, FQGNSA. The CDR3 sequence is 13 residues long. V lost 2 bases and J 8 bases, leaving 7 bases between the germline ends. Here the CDR3 DNA reads TGTGCCAGCAGCTTAACTGGGGATTCACCCCTCCACTTT. Translation gives CASSLTGDSPLHF.

The V and J genes are TRBV5-5 and TRBJ2-7, with D hard to call. The CDR3 has 12 amino acids. Between the trimmed V and J ends, which lost 3 bases and 11 bases, there was a span of 15 bases. Per germline, CDR1 SGHKS and CDR2 YYEKEE (reference sequence). CDR3 protein: CASSSFSTAEYF. The CDR3 region has the DNA TGTGCCAGCAGCTCATTCTCCACGGCGGAGTACTTC.

The chain carries TRBV6-5 and TRBJ1-2; 8 bases match TRBD1. V lost 4 bases, J lost 8 bases, and 12 bases stayed unmatched. The CDR3 covers 15 residues. CDR1 MNHEY and CDR2 SVGAGI come from the germline V gene. The CDR3 coding sequence is TGTGCCAGCAGTTCCCCACCCCAGGGGGCGGAGGGCTACACCTTC. This encodes CASSSPPQGAEGYTF.

This clone has only one observation. J is TRBJ1-4 and V is TRBV5-1, with 8 bases matching TRBD1. Germline V gene data show CDR1 as SGHRS and CDR2 as YFSETQ. The J segment lost 6 bases and the V segment lost 0 bases, leaving 1 base of the junction unmatched. The CDR3 sequence is 14 residues long. The CDR3 DNA sequence: TGCGCCAGCAGCTTGGCAGGGGGCCATGAAAAACTGTTTTTT. Translated, it gives CASSLAGGHEKLFF.

The chain joins TRBV28 to TRBJ2-3, with D possibly TRBD2 on 6 matching bases. The germline V gene encodes CDR1 MDHEN and CDR2 SYDVKM. CDR3 size: 15 residues. V gave up 5 bases and J gave up 2 bases, with 14 bases separating them. The CDR3: CASSEVGLYTDTQYF. CDR3 nucleotides: TGTGCCAGCAGTGAAGTGGGACTTTACACAGATACGCAGTATTTT.

The chain has TRBV5-1 and TRBJ2-7; 8 bases are a match to TRBD1. Losses at the gene ends were 0 bases for V and 6 bases for J; bases not matched to a gene: 8. The CDR3 spans 15 residues. Germline loops: CDR1 SGHRS, CDR2 YFSETQ. The CDR3: CASSLAGGQGVEQYF. CDR3 DNA sequence: TGCGCCAGCAGCTTGGCCGGAGGACAGGGCGTCGAGCAGTACTTC.

The chain has TRBV10-1 and TRBJ2-7; TRBD2 might be the D (5 bases). Germline V gives CDR1 WNHNN, CDR2 SYGVQD (reference sequence). V was shortened by 4 bases and J by 7 bases, with 11 bases between the two germline ends. The CDR3 covers 12 residues. This chain's CDR3 is CASSGPRGEQYF. For the CDR3, the DNA is TGCGCCAGCAGTGGGCCTCGAGGGGAGCAGTACTTC.

This chain joins TRBV27 and TRBJ2-1; 9 bases are shared with TRBD1. J gave up 7 bases and V 8 bases, and 12 bases lay outside the gene matches. Germline V CDR1 and CDR2: MNHEY, SMNVEV (reference sequence). The CDR3 is 15 residues long. The CDR3 DNA reads TGTGCCAGCCGGAGAGAGGACAGGGGTGGGAATGAGCAGTTCTTC. This encodes CASRREDRGGNEQFF.